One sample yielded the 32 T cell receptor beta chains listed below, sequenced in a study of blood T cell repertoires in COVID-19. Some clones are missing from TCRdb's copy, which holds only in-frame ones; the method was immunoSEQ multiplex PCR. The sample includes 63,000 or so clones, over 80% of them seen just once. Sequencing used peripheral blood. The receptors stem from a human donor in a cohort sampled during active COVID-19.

The CDR3 DNA reads as TGTGCCAGCAGTTTTCCCGACAGATTTCAGCCCCAGCATTTT. Translating it yields CASSFPDRFQPQHF. This chain uses TRBV28 with TRBJ1-5; weak D call: TRBD1 (5 bases). Trimming pared 3 bases from V and 6 bases from J, leaving 12 bases between. Germline V gene data show CDR1 as MDHEN and CDR2 as SYDVKM. The CDR3 loop spans 14 amino acids.

For the CDR3, the DNA is TGTGCCAGCAGCCAAGGCACAGGGGGAAGCACCGGGGAGCTGTTTTTT. Residues: CASSQGTGGSTGELFF. V is TRBV7-9 and J is TRBJ2-2; 8 bases align to TRBD1. The V gene end was trimmed by 5 bases and the J gene end by 4 bases; junction bases not matched to a gene: 9. The CDR3 spans 16 residues. Per the germline V gene, CDR1 is SEHNR and CDR2 is FQNEAQ (reference sequence). Full variable domain (remainder filled in from reference TRBV7-9 and TRBJ2-2): DTGVSQNPRHKITKRGQNVTFRCDPISEHNRLYWYRQTLGQGPEFLTYFQNEAQLEKSRLLSDRFSAERPKGSFSTLEIQRTEQGDSAMYLCASSQGTGGSTGELFFGEGSRLTVL.

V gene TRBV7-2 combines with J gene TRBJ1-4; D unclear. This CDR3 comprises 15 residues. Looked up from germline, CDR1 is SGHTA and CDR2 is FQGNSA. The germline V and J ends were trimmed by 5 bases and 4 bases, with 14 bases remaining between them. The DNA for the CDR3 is TGTGCCAGCAGCCCCCGACACGGCGATAATGAAAAACTGTTTTTT. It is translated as CASSPRHGDNEKLFF.

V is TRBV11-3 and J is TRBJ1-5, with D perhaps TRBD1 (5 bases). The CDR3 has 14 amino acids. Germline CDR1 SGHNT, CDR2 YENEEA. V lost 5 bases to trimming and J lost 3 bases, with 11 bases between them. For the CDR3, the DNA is TGTGCCAGCAGCATCGGACAAGACAATCAGCCCCAGCATTTT. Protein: CASSIGQDNQPQHF.

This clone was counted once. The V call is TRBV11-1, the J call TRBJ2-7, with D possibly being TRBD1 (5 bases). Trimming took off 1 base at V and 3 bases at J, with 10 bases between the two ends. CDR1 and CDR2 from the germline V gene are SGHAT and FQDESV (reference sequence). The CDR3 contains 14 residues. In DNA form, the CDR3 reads TGTGCCAGCAGCTTAGAGGTAGGGGTCTACGAGCAGTACTTC. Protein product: CASSLEVGVYEQYF.

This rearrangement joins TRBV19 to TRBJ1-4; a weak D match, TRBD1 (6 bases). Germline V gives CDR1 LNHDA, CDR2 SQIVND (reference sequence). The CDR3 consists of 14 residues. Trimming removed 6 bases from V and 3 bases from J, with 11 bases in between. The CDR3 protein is CASSPTGPNEKLFF. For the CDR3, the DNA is TGTGCCAGTAGCCCGACAGGACCTAATGAAAAACTGTTTTTT.

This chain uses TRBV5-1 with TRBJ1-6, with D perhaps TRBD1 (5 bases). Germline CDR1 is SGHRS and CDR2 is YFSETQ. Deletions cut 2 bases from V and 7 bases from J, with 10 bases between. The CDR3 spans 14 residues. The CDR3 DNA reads TGCGCCAGCAGCTTCTCTCAGGGAAATTCACCCCTCCACTTT. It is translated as CASSFSQGNSPLHF.

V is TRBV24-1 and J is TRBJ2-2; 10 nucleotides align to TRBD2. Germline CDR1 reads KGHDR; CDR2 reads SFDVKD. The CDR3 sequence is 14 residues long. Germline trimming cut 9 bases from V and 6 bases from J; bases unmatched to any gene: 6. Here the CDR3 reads CATQTSGYAGELFF. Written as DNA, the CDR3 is TGTGCCACCCAGACTAGCGGGTACGCCGGGGAGCTGTTTTTT.

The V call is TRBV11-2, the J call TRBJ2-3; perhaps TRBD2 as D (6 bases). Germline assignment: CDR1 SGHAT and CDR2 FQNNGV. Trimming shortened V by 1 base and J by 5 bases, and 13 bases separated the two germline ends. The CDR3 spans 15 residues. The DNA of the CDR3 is TGTGCCAGCAGCTTAGGCGGGACGCAACGAGATACGCAGTATTTT. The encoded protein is CASSLGGTQRDTQYF.

The CDR3 sequence is CASSPDFNTDTQYF. Here the CDR3 DNA reads TGCGCCAGCAGCCCAGATTTTAACACAGATACGCAGTATTTT. The chain uses TRBV4-1 and TRBJ2-3; no reliable D call. Germline V gives CDR1 MGHRA, CDR2 YSYEKL. The CDR3 has 14 residues. Trimming removed 4 bases at V and 2 bases at J, with 10 bases between.

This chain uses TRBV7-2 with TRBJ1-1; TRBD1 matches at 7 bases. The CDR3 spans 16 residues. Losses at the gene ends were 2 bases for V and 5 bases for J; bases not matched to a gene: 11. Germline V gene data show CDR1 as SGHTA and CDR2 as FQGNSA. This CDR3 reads CASSLRSRQGWTEAFF. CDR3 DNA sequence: TGTGCCAGCAGCTTAAGGTCCCGACAGGGATGGACTGAAGCTTTCTTT.

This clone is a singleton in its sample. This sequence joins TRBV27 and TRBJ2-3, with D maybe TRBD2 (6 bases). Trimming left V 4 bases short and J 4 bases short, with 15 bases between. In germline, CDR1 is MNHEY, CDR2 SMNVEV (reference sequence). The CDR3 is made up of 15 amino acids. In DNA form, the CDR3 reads TGTGCCAGCAGTTCGAGCGGGCTACTGCCAGATACGCAGTATTTT. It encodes CASSSSGLLPDTQYF.

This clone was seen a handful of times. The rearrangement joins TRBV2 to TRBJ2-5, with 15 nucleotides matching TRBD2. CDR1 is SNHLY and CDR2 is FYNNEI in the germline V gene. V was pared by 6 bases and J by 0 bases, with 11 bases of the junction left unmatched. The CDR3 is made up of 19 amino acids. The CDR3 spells CASREPGLAGGDYQETQYF. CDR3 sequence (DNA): TGTGCCAGCAGGGAGCCGGGACTAGCGGGGGGTGACTACCAAGAGACCCAGTACTTC.

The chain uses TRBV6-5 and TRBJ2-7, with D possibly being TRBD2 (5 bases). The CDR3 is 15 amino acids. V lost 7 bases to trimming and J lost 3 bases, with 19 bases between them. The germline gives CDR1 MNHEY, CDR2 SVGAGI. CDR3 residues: CASKNRVAPDYEQYF. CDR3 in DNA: TGTGCCAGCAAAAATCGAGTAGCGCCTGACTACGAGCAGTACTTC.

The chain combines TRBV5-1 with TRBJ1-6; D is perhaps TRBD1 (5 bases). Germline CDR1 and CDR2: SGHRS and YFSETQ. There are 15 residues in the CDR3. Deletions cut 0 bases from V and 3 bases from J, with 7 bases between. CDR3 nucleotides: TGCGCCAGCAGCTTGGGACAGCTCTATAATTCACCCCTCCACTTT. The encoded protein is CASSLGQLYNSPLHF.

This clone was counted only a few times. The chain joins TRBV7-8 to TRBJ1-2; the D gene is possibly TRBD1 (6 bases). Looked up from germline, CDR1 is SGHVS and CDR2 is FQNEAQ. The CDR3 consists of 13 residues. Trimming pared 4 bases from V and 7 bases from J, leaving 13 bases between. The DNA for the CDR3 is TGTGCCAGCAGCTCCGGGACACCTCTTGGCTACACCTTC. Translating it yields CASSSGTPLGYTF.

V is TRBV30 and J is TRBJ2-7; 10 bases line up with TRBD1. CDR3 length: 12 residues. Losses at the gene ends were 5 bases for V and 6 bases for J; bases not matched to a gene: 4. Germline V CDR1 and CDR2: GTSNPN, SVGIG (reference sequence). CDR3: CAWAGTGVEQYF. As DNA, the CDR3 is TGTGCCTGGGCCGGGACAGGGGTCGAGCAGTACTTC. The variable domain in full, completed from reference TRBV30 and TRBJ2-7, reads SQTIHQWPATLVQPVGSPLSLECTVEGTSNPNLYWYRQAAGRGLQLLFYSVGIGQISSEVPQNLSASRPQDRQFILSSKKLLLSDSGFYLCAWAGTGVEQYFGPGTRLTVT.

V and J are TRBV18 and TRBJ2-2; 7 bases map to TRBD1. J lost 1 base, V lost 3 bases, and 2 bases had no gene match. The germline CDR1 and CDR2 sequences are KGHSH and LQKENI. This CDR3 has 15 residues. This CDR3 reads CASSPDRVNTGELFF. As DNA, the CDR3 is TGTGCCAGCTCACCCGACAGGGTGAACACCGGGGAGCTGTTTTTT.

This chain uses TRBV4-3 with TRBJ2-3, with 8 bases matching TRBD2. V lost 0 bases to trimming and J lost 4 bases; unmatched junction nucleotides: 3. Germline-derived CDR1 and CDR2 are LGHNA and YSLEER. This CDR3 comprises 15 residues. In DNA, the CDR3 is TGCGCCAGCAGCCAAGATCGGGGGGGCCCAGATACGCAGTATTTT. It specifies CASSQDRGGPDTQYF.

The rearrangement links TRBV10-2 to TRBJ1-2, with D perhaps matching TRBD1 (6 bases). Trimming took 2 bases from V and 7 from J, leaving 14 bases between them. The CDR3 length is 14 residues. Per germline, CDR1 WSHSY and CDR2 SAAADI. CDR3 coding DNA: TGCGCCAGCAGTGAGACGGGGGGCGTTTCTGGCTACACCTTC. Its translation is CASSETGGVSGYTF.

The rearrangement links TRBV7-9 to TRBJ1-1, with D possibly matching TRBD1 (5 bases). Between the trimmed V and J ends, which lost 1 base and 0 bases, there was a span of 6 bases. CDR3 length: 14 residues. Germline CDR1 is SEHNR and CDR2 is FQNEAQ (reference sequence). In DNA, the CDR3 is TGTGCCAGCAGCTTAGACAGGATGAACACTGAAGCTTTCTTT. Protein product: CASSLDRMNTEAFF.

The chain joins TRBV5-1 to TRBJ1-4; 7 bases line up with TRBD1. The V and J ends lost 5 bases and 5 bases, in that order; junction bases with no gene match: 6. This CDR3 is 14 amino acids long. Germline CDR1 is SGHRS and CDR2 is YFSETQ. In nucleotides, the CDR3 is TGCGCCAGCAGACCGGGACAGAAGAATGAAAAACTGTTTTTT. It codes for CASRPGQKNEKLFF.

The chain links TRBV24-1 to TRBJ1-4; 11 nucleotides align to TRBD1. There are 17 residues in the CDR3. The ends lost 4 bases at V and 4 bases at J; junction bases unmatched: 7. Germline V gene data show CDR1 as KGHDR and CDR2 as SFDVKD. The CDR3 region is CATSDPGQGVGNEKLFF. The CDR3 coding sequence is TGTGCCACCAGTGACCCGGGACAGGGGGTTGGTAATGAAAAACTGTTTTTT.

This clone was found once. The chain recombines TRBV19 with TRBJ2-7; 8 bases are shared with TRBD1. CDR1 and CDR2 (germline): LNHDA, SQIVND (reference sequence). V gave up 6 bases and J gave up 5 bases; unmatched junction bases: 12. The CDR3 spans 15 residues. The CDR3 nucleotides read TGTGCCAGTAGCCCTGACAGGGGATCGTGGGACGAGCAGTACTTC. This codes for CASSPDRGSWDEQYF.

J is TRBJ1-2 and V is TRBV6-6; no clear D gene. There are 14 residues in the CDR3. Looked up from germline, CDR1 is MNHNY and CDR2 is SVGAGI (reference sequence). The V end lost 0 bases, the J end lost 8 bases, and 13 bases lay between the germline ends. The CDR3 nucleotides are TGTGCCAGCAGTTACTCGGCAGGATCTATGGGCTACACCTTC. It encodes CASSYSAGSMGYTF.

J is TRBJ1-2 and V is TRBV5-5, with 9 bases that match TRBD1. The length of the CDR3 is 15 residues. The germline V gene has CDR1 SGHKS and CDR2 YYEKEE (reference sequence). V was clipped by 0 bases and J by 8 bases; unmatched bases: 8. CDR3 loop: CASSLGWTGEWGYTF. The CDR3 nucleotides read TGTGCCAGCAGCTTGGGTTGGACAGGGGAGTGGGGCTACACCTTC.

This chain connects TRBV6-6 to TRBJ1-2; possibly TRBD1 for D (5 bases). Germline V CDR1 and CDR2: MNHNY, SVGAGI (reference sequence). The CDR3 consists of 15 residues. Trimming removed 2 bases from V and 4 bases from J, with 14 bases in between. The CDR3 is CASSYQEGRGYGYTF. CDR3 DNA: TGTGCCAGCAGTTACCAGGAGGGACGGGGCTATGGCTACACCTTC.

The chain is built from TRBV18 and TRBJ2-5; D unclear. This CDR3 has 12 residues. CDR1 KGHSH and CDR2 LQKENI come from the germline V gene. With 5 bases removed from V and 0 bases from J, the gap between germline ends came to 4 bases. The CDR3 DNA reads TGTGCCAGCTCAGAGTACCAAGAGACCCAGTACTTC. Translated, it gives CASSEYQETQYF.

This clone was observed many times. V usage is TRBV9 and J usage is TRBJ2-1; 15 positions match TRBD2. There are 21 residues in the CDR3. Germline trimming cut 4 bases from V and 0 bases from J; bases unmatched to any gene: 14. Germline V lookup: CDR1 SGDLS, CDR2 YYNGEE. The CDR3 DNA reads TGTGCCAGCAGCTACCAGACCGGGACTAGCGGGGGGTCCAGCTCCTACAATGAGCAGTTCTTC. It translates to CASSYQTGTSGGSSSYNEQFF.

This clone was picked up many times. The CDR3 nucleotides read TGTGCCAGCAGCGTACAGGGTCTATCTGGCTACACCTTC. Translation: CASSVQGLSGYTF. V usage is TRBV5-5 and J usage is TRBJ1-2; D perhaps matches TRBD1 (6 bases). The V gene's germline CDR1 is SGHKS and CDR2 YYEKEE (reference sequence). Trimming took 4 bases from V and 7 from J, leaving 14 bases between them. This CDR3 has 13 residues.

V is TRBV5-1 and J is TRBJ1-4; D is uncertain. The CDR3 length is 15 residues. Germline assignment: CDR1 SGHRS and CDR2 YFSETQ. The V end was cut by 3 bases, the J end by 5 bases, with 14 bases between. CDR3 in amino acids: CASSWGNTRNEKLFF. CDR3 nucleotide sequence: TGCGCCAGCAGCTGGGGTAATACTAGAAATGAAAAACTGTTTTTT. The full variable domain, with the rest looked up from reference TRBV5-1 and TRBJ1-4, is KAGVTQTPRYLIKTRGQQVTLSCSPISGHRSVSWYQQTPGQGLQFLFEYFSETQRNKGNFPGRFSGRQFSNSRSEMNVSTLELGDSALYLCASSWGNTRNEKLFFGSGTQLSVL.

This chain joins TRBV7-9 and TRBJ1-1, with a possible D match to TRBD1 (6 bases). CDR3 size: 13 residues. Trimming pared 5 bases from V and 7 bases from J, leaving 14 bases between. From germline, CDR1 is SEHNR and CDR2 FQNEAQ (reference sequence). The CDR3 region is CASSSRTAFEAFF. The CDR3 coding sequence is TGTGCCAGCAGCAGTAGGACAGCTTTTGAAGCTTTCTTT.